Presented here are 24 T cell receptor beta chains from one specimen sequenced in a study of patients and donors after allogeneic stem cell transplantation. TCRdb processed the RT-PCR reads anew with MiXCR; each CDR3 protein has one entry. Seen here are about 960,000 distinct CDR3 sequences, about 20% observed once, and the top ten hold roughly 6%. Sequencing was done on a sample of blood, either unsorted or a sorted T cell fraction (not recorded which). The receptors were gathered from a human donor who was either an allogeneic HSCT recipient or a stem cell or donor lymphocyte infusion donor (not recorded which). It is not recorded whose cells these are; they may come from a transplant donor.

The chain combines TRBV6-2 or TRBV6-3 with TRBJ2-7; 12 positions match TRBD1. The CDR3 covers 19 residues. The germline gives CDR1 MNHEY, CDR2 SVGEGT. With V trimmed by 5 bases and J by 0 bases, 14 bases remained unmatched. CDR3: CASSHGTGGHLTPSYEQYF. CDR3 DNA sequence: TGTGCCAGCAGTCATGGGACAGGGGGCCACCTGACCCCCTCCTACGAGCAGTACTTC.

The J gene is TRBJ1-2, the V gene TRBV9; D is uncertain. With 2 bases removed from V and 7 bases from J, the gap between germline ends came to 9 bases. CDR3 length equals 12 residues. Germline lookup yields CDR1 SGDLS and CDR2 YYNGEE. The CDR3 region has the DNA TGTGCCAGCAGCGTCCCACGATCTGGCTACACCTTC. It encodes CASSVPRSGYTF.

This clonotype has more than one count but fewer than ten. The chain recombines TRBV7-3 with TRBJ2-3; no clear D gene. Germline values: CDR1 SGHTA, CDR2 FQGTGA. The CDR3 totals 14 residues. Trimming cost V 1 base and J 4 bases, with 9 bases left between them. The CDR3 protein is CASSLKGGSDTQYF. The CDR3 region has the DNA TGTGCCAGCAGCTTAAAGGGTGGTTCAGATACGCAGTATTTT. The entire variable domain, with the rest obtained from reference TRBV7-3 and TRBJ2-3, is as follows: GAGVSQTPSNKVTEKGKYVELRCDPISGHTALYWYRQSLGQGPEFLIYFQGTGAADDSGLPNDRFFAVRPEGSVSTLKIQRTERGDSAVYLCASSLKGGSDTQYFGPGTRLTVL.

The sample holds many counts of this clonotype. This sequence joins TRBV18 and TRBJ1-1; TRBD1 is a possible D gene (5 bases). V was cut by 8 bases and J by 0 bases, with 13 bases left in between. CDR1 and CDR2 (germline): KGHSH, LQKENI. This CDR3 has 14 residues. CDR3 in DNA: TGTGCCAGCAGCCCCGCAGGGATGAACACTGAAGCTTTCTTT. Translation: CASSPAGMNTEAFF.

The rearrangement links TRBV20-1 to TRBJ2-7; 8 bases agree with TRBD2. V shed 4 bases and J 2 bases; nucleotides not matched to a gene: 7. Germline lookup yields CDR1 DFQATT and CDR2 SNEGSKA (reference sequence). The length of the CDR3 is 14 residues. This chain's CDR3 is CSANGGVGTYEQYF. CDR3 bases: TGCAGTGCTAACGGGGGGGTGGGGACCTACGAGCAGTACTTC.

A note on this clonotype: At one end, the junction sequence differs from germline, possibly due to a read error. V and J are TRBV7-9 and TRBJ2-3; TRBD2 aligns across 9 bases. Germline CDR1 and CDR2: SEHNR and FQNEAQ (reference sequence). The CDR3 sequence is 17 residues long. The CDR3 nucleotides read TGTGTCAGCAGCTCGCCTTCGACTAGCGGAGGCACAGATACGCAGTATTTT. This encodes CVSSSPSTSGGTDTQYF. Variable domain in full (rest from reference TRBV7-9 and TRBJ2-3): DTGVSQNPRHKITKRGQNVTFRCDPISEHNRLYWYRQTLGQGPEFLTYFQNEAQLEKSRLLSDRFSAERPKGSFSTLEIQRTEQGDSAMYLCVSSSPSTSGGTDTQYFGPGTRLTVL.

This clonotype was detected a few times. Written as DNA, the CDR3 is TGCGCCAGCAGCCAAGTGGTCCAGGAAGAGACCCAGTACTTC. Translating it yields CASSQVVQEETQYF. The chain is built from TRBV4-3 and TRBJ2-5; D is undetermined. CDR3 length equals 14 residues. Germline V gives CDR1 LGHNA, CDR2 YSLEER. V was clipped by 1 base and J by 3 bases, with 9 bases between them.

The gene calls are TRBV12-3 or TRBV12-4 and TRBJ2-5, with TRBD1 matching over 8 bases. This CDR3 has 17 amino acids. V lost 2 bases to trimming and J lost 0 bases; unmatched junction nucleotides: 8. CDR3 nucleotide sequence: TGTGCCAGCAGTTTAATGATTCAGGGGGCTTACCAAGAGACCCAGTACTTC. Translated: CASSLMIQGAYQETQYF.

CDR3 nucleotides: TGCAGTGCTAGACCCCGGGGGGGGGTCACAGATACGCAGTATTTT. Its protein product is CSARPRGGVTDTQYF. V is TRBV20-1 and J is TRBJ2-3, with 8 bases matching TRBD2. The V and J ends lost 2 bases and 2 bases, in that order; junction bases with no gene match: 6. The germline V gene encodes CDR1 DFQATT and CDR2 SNEGSKA (reference sequence). This CDR3 spans 15 amino acids.

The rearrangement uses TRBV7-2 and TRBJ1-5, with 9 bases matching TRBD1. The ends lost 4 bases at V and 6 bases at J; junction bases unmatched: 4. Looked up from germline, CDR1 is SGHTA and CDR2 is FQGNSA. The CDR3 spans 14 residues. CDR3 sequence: CASSSDRGTQPQHF. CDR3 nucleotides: TGTGCCAGCAGCTCGGACAGGGGAACTCAGCCCCAGCATTTT.

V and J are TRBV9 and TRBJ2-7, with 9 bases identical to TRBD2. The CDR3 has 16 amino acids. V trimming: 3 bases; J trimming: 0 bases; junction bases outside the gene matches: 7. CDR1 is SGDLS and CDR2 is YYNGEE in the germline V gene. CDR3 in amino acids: CASSEQASGTSYEQYF. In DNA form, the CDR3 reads TGTGCCAGCAGCGAGCAGGCTAGCGGGACCTCCTACGAGCAGTACTTC.

The DNA for the CDR3 is TGCGCCAGCAGCCAACCTGGGGCGGATACCTACAATGAGCAGTTCTTC. Translated: CASSQPGADTYNEQFF. This chain connects TRBV4-1 to TRBJ2-1; possibly TRBD1 for D (5 bases). Germline-derived CDR1 and CDR2 are MGHRA and YSYEKL. The ends were cut back, 2 bases at V and 2 bases at J, with 13 bases in the middle. This CDR3 is 16 amino acids long.

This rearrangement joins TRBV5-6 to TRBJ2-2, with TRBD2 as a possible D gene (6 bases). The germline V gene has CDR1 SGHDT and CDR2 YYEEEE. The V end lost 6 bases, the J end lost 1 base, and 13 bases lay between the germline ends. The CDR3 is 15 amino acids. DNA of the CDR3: TGTGCCAGCATGGAGGGAACCTTGAACACCGGGGAGCTGTTTTTT. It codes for CASMEGTLNTGELFF.

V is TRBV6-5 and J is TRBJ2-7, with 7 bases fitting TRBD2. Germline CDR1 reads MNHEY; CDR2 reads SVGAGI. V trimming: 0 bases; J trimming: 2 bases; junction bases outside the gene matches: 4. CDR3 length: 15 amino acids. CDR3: CASSYSKRGAYEQYF. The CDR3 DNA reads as TGTGCCAGCAGTTACTCGAAGCGGGGAGCCTACGAGCAGTACTTC.

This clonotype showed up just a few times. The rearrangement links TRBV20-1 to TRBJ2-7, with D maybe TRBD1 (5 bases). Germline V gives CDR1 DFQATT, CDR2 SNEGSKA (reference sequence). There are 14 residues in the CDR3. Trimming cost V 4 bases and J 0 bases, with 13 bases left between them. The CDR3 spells CSANGHLPSYEQYF. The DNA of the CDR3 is TGCAGTGCTAACGGACACTTACCCTCCTACGAGCAGTACTTC.

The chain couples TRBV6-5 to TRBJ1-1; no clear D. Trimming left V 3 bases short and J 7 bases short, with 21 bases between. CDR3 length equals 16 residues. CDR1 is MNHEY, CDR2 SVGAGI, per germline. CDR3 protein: CASSYLGGPRPSEAFF. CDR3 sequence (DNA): TGTGCCAGCAGTTATCTGGGAGGCCCCAGGCCGAGTGAAGCTTTCTTT.

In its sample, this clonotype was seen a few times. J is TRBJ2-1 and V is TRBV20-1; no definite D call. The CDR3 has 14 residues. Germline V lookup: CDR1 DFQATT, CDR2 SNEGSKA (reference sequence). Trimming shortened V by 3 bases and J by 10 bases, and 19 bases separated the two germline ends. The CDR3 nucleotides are TGCAGTGCTAGGGCAACTCTAAAGCCAGGAGAGCAGTTCTTC. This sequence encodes CSARATLKPGEQFF.

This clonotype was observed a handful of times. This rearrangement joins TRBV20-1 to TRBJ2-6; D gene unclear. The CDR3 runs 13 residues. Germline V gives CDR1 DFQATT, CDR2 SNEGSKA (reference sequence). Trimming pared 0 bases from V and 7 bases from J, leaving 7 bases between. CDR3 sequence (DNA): TGCAGTGCTAGAGACCGGAGTGCCAACGTCCTGACTTTC. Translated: CSARDRSANVLTF.

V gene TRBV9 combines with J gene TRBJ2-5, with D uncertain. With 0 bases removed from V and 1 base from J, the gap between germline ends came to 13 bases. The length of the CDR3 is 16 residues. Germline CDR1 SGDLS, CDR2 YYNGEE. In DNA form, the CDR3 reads TGTGCCAGCAGCGTAGTAGGATCCCCAATCCAAGAGACCCAGTACTTC. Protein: CASSVVGSPIQETQYF. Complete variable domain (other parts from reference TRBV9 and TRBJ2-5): DSGVTQTPKHLITATGQRVTLRCSPRSGDLSVYWYQQSLDQGLQFLIQYYNGEERAKGNILERFSAQQFPDLHSELNLSSLELGDSALYFCASSVVGSPIQETQYFGPGTRLLVL.

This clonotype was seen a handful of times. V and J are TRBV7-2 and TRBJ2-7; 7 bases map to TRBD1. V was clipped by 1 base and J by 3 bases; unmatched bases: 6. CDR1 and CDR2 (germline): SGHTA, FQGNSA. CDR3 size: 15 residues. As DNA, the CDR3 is TGTGCCAGCAGCTTAGTCGGGACAGAACTCTACGAGCAGTACTTC. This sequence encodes CASSLVGTELYEQYF.

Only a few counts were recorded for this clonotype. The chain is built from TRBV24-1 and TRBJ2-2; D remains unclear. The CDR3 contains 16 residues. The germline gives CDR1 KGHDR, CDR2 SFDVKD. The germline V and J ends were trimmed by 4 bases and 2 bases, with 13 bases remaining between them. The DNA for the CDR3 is TGTGCCACCAGTGACCCGACGGACGGTAACACCGGGGAGCTGTTTTTT. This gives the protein CATSDPTDGNTGELFF.

The CDR3 DNA is TGTGCCAGCAGCAGGCCGAGCGGGGGGGTAACCGGGGAGCTGTTTTTT. Protein: CASSRPSGGVTGELFF. V is TRBV3-1 and J is TRBJ2-2; TRBD2 matches 10 bases. This CDR3 contains 16 residues. V was pared by 5 bases and J by 5 bases, with 8 bases of the junction left unmatched. Germline V gene sequence: CDR1 LGHDT, CDR2 YNNKEL (reference sequence).

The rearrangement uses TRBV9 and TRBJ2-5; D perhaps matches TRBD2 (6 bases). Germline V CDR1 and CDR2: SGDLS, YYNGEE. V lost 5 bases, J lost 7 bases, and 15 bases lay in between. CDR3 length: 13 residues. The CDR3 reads CASRGRTTGTQYF. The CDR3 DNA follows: TGTGCCAGCAGAGGGAGGACGACGGGGACCCAGTACTTC.

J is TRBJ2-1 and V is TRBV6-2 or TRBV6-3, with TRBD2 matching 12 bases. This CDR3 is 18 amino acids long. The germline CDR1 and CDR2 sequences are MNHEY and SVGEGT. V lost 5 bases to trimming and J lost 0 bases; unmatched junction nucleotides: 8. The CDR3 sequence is CASSPGTSGYSSYNEQFF. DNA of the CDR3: TGTGCCAGCAGTCCAGGGACTAGCGGGTATAGCTCCTACAATGAGCAGTTCTTC.